The present TCR beta chain was sequenced within a study of T-cell reconstitution after alpha-beta-depleted transplantation in children. V shed 0 bases, J shed 4 bases, and the junction held 9 bases outside the gene matches. The CDR3 totals 18 residues. Germline CDR1 reads MRHNA; CDR2 reads SNTAGT. TCRbeta library preparation incorporated unique molecular identifiers. Each CDR3 protein gets one entry after TCRdb re-called the PCR reads with MiXCR. The sample includes around 600,000 distinct CDR3 sequences, 10% to 13% of them seen just once. This specimen consisted of PBMCs from the stem cell graft donor, obtained from the stem cell graft. The chain is built from TRBV6-4 and TRBJ2-1, with TRBD2 matching 10 bases. The clonotype comes from a human donor who donated a stem cell graft to a child with acute myeloid leukemia. CDR3 in amino acids: CASSDSGIAGGIYNEQFF. CDR3 nucleotide sequence: TGTGCCAGCAGTGACTCGGGGATAGCGGGAGGCATTTACAATGAGCAGTTCTTC.